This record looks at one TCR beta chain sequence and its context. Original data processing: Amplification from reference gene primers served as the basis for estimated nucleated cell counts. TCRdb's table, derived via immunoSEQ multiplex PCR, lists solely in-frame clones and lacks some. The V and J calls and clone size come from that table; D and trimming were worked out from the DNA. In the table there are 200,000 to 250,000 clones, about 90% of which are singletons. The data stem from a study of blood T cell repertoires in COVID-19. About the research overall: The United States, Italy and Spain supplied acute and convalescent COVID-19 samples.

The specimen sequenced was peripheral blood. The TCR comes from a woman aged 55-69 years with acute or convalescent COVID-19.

CDR3 sequence reads: CASRPGDLNTEAFF. The CDR3 DNA reads as TGCGCCAGCAGACCAGGGGACCTGAACACTGAAGCTTTCTTT. The chain joins TRBV5-1 to TRBJ1-1; D perhaps matches TRBD1 (6 bases). Germline lookup yields CDR1 SGHRS and CDR2 YFSETQ. Trimming removed 5 bases at V and 0 bases at J, with 11 bases between. CDR3 length: 14 residues.